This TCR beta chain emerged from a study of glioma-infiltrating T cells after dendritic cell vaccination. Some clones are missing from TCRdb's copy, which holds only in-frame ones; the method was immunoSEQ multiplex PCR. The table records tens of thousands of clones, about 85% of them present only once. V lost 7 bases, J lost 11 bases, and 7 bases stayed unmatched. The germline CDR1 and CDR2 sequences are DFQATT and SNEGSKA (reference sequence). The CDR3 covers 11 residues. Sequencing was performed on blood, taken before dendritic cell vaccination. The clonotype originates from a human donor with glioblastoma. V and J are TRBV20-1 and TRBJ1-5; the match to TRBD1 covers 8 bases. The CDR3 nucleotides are TGCAGTGGAACTTCAGGGGGCTCCCAGCATTTT. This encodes CSGTSGGSQHF.